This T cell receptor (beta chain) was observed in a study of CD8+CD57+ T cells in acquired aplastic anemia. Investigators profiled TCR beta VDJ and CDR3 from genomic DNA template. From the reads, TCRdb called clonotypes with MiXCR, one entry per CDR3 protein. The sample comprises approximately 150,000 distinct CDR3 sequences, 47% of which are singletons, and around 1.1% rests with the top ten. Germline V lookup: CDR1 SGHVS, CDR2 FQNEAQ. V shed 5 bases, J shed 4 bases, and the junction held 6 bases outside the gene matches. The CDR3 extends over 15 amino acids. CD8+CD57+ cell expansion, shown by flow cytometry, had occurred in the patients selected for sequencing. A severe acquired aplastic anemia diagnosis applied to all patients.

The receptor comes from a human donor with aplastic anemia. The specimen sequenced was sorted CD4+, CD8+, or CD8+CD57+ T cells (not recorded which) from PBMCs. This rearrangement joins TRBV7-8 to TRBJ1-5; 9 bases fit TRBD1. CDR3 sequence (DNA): TGTGCCAGCAGCCGCCCTGACAGGGGGAATCAGCCCCAGCATTTT. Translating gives CASSRPDRGNQPQHF.